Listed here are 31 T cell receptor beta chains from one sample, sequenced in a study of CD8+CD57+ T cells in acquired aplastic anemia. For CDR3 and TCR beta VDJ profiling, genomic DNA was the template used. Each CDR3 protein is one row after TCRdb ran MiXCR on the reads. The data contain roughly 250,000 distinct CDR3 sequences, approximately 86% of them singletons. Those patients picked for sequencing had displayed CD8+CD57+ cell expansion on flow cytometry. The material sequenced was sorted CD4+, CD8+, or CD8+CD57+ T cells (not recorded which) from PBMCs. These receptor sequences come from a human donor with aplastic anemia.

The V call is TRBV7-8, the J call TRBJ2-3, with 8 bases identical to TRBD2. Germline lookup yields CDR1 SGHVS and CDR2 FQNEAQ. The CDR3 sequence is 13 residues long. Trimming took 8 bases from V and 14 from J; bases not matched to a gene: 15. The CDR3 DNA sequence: TGTGCCAGCGGGGACGCGGGAGGAGATACTACGTATTTT. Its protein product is CASGDAGGDTTYF.

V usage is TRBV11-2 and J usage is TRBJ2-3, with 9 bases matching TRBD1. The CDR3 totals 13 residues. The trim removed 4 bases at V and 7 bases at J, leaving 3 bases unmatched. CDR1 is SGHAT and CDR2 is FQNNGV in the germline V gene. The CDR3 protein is CASSWGQGYTQYF. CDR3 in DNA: TGTGCCAGCAGCTGGGGACAGGGCTATACGCAGTATTTT.

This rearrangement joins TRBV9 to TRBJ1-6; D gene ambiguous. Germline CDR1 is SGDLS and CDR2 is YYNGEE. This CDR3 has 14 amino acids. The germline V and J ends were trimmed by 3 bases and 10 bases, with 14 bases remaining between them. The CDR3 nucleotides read TGTGCCAGCAGCGCAACTGGACTGGACTCACCCCTCCACTTT. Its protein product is CASSATGLDSPLHF.

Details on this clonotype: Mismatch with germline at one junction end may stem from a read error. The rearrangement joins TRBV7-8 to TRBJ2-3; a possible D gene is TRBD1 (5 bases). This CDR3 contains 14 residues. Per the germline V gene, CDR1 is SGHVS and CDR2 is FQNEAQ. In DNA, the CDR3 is TGTGCCAGCAGCTTTGCGCCAGACGCGACAGCGCTTTCCTTT. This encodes CASSFAPDATALSF. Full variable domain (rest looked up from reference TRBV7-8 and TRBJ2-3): GAGVSQSPRYKVAKRGQDVALRCDPISGHVSLFWYQQALGQGPEFLTYFQNEAQLDKSGLPSDRFFAERPEGSVSTLKIQRTQQEDSAVYLCASSFAPDATALSFGPGTRLTVL.

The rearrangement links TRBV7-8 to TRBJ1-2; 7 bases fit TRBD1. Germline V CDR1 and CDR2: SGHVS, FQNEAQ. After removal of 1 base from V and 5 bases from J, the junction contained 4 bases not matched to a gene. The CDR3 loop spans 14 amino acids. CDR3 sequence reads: CASSLERGRYGYTF. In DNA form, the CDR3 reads TGTGCCAGCAGCTTAGAAAGGGGGCGTTATGGCTACACCTTC.

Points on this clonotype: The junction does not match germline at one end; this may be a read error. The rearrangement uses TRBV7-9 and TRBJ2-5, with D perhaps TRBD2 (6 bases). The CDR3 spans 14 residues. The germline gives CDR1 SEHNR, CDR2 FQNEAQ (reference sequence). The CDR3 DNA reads TGTGCCACCAGCTTAGTACCCGGGGAGGTGTCCTTTGACTTC. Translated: CATSLVPGEVSFDF.

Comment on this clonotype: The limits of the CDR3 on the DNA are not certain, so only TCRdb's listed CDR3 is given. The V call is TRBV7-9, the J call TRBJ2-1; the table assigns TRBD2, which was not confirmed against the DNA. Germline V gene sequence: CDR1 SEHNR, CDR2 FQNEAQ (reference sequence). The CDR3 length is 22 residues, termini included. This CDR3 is CASSFYICSARDPNYPYNEQFF.

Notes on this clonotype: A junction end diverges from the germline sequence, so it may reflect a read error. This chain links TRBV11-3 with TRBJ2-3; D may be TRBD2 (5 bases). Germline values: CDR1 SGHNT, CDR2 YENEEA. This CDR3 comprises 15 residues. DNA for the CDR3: TGTGCCATCAGCTTAGATCTAGCAGGAGAACATACGCAGTATTTT. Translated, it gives CAISLDLAGEHTQYF.

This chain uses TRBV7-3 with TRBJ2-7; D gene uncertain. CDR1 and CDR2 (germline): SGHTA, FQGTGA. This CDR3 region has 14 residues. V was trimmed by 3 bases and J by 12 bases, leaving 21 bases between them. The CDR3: CASSLAASGNTLYV. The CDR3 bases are TGTGCCAGCAGCTTGGCGGCATCGGGCAACACCCTGTACGTC.

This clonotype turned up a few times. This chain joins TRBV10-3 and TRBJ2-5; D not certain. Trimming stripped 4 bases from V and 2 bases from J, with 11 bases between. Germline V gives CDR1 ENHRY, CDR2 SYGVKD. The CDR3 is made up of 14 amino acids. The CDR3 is CAISVGLLQETQYF. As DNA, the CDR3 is TGTGCCATCAGTGTTGGTCTGTTACAAGAGACCCAGTACTTC.

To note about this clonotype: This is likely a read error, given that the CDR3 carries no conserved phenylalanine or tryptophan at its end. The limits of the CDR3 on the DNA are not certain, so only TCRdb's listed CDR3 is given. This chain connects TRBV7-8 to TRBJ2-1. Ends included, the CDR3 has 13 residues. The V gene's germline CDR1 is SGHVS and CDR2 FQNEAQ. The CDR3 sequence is CASSDEAVHAELS.

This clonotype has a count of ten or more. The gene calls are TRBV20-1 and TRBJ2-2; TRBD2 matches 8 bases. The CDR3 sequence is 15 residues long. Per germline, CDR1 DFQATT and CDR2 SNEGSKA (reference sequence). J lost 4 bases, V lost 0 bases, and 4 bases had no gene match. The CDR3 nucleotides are TGCAGTGCTAGAGATATCAGCGGGAGCACCGGGGAGCTGTTTTTT. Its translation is CSARDISGSTGELFF.

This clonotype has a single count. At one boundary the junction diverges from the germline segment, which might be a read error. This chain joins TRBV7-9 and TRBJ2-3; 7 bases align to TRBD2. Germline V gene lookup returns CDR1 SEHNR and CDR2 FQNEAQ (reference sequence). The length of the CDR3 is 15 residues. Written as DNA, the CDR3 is TGTGCCAGCAGCTCCGACACGGTGGCAGGGACTACGCAAGATTTT. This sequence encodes CASSSDTVAGTTQDF.

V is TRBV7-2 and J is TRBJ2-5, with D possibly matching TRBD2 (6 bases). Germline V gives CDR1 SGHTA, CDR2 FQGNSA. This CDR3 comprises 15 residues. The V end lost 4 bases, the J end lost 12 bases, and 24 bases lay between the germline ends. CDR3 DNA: TGTGCCAGCAGCTCAGCCCGGACTATTGCGGGGCCCAAGTACTTC. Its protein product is CASSSARTIAGPKYF.

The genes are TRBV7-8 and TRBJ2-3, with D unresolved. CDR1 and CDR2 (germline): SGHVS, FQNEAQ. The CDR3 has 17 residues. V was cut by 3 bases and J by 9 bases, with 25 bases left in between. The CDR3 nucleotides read TGTGCCAGCAGCTTGGCGGCAGTTTCTGGAAACACTGAAACGCAGTATTTT. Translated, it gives CASSLAAVSGNTETQYF.

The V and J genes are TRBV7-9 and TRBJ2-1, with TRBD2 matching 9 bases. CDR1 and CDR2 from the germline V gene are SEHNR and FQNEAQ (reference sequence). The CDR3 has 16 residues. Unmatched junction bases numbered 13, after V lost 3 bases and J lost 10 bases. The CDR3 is CASSFEGSGGSEEQFF. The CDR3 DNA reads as TGTGCCAGCAGCTTTGAAGGAAGCGGGGGGAGCGAGGAGCAGTTCTTC.

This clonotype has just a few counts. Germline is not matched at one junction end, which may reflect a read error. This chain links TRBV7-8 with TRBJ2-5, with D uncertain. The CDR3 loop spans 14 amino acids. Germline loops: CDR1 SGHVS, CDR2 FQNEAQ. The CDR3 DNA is TGTGCCAGCAGCTTAGCCGGCGAGCAAGATACCCAGTATTTC. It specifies CASSLAGEQDTQYF.

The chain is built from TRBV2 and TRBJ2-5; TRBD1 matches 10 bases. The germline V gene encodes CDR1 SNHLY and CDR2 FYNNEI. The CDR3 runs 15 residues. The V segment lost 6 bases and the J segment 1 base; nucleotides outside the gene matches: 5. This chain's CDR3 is CASRWTGGSQETQYF. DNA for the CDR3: TGTGCCAGCAGATGGACAGGGGGAAGCCAAGAGACCCAGTACTTC.

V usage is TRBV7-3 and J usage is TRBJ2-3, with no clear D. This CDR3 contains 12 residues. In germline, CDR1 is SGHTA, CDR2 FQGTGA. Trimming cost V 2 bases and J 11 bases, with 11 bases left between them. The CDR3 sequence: CASSLGSGRQYF. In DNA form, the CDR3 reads TGTGCCAGCAGCTTAGGGTCCGGTAGGCAGTATTTT.

CDR3 in DNA: TGTGCCAGCAGCTCAGCCGGGACGGCCTACAATGAGCAGTTCTTC. It codes for CASSSAGTAYNEQFF. The chain couples TRBV7-8 to TRBJ2-1; D possibly uses TRBD1 or TRBD2 (5 bases each). The CDR3 is made up of 15 amino acids. The germline CDR1 and CDR2 sequences are SGHVS and FQNEAQ. With 4 bases removed from V and 2 bases from J, the gap between germline ends came to 12 bases. The full variable domain, in which reference TRBV7-8 and TRBJ2-1 provide the parts outside the CDR3, is GAGVSQSPRYKVAKRGQDVALRCDPISGHVSLFWYQQALGQGPEFLTYFQNEAQLDKSGLPSDRFFAERPEGSVSTLKIQRTQQEDSAVYLCASSSAGTAYNEQFFGPGTRLTVL.

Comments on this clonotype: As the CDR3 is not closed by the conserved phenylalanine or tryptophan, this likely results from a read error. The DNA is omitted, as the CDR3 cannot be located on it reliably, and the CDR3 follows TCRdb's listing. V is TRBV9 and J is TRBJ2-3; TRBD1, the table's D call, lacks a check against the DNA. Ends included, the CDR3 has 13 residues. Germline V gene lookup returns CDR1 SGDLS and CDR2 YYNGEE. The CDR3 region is CASSADSAATNSL.

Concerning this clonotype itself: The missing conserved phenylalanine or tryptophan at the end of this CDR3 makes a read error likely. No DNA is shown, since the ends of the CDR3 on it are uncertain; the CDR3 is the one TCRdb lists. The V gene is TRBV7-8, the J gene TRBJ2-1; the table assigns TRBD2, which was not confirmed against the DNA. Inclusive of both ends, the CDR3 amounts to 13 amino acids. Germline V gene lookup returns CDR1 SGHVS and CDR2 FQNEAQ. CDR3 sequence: CASGVGGGPDPLY.

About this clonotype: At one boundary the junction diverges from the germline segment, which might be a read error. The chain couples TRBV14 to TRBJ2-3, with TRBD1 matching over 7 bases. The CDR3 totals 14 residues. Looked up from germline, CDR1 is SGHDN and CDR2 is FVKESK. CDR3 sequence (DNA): TGTGCCAGCAGCCAAGATTGGGGTCGAAGGGGGCATGATTTT. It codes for CASSQDWGRRGHDF.

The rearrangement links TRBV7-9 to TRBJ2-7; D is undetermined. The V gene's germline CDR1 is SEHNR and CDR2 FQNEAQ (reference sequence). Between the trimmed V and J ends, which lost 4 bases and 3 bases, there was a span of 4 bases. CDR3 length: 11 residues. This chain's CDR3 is CASSSYYEQYV. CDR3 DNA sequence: TGTGCCAGCAGCTCCTACTACGAGCAGTACGTC.

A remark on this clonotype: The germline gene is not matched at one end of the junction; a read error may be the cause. CDR3 sequence: CASSSPDTQYFF. CDR3 nucleotides: TGTGCCAGCAGCTCCCCAGATACGCAGTATTTTTTC. This rearrangement joins TRBV7-9 to TRBJ2-5, with D hard to call. Germline V lookup: CDR1 SEHNR, CDR2 FQNEAQ (reference sequence). This CDR3 has 12 amino acids.

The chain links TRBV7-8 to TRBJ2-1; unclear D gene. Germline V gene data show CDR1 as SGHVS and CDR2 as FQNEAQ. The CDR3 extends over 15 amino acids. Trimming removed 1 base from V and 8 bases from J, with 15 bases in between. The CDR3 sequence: CASSLGHGSNYEQFF. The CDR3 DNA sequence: TGTGCCAGCAGCTTAGGCCACGGGTCCAACTATGAGCAGTTCTTC.

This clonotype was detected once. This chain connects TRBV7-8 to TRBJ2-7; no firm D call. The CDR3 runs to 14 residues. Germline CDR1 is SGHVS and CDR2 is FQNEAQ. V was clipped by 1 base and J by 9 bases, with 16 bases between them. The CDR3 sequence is CASSLVRGHYTQYF. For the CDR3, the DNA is TGTGCCAGCAGCTTAGTGCGAGGTCACTACACGCAGTACTTC.

The CDR3 region is CASSSRRRSTYEQYV. In nucleotides, the CDR3 is TGTGCCAGCAGCTCTCGAAGAAGGTCTACCTACGAGCAGTACGTC. The chain employs TRBV5-5 and TRBJ2-7; D is unresolved. Germline V gene data show CDR1 as SGHKS and CDR2 as YYEKEE (reference sequence). The V gene lost 3 bases and the J gene lost 2 bases, with 15 bases spanning the gap. The CDR3 contains 15 residues.

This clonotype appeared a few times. The CDR3 DNA sequence: TGTGCCAGTAGTATTTCGGACAGGCATCAGCCCCAGCATTTT. It encodes CASSISDRHQPQHF. The gene calls are TRBV19 and TRBJ1-5; the match to TRBD1 covers 7 bases. The CDR3 contains 14 residues. The J segment lost 5 bases and the V segment lost 3 bases, leaving 4 bases of the junction unmatched. Germline V gives CDR1 LNHDA, CDR2 SQIVND (reference sequence).

The CDR3 DNA reads TGTGCCAGCAGCTTACAGGACAACACTGAAGCTTTCTTT. Its translation: CASSLQDNTEAFF. The gene calls are TRBV7-4 and TRBJ1-1; D not certain. The CDR3 extends over 13 amino acids. Trimming took 2 bases from V and 2 from J, leaving 6 bases between them. CDR1 is SGHVT and CDR2 is SQSDAQ in the germline V gene. Using reference TRBV7-4 and TRBJ1-1 for the parts outside the CDR3, the full variable domain is GAGVSQSPRYKVAKRGRDVALRCDSISGHVTLYWYRQTLGQGSEVLTYSQSDAQRDKSGRPSGRFSAERPERSVSTLKIQRTEQGDSAVYLCASSLQDNTEAFFGQGTRLTVV.

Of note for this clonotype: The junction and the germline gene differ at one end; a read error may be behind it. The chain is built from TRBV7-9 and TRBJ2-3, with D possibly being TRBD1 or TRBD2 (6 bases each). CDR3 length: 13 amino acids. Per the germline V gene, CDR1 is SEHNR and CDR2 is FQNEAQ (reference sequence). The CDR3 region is CASSYGGTGGHDF. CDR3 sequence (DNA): TGTGCCAGCAGCTACGGGGGCACCGGTGGGCACGATTTT.